The 24 T cell receptor beta chains listed next were all sequenced from one sample in a study of T cell responses to AZD1222 COVID-19 vaccine. TCRdb's table, derived via immunoSEQ multiplex PCR, lists solely in-frame clones and lacks some. In the table there are around 65,000 clones, over 70% of which are singletons. Sequencing was performed on peripheral blood, taken on day 0 of AZD1222 vaccination. All receptors derive from an adult in good health.

The chain couples TRBV29-1 to TRBJ1-1; D is uncertain. CDR1 is SQVTM, CDR2 ANQGSEA, per germline. The CDR3 contains 14 residues. Trimming shortened V by 8 bases and J by 1 base, and 17 bases separated the two germline ends. For the CDR3, the DNA is TGCAGCTCCCAGATAGAATTAGGGAACACTGAAGCTTTCTTT. Translated: CSSQIELGNTEAFF. The full variable domain, completed using reference TRBV29-1 and TRBJ1-1, is SAVISQKPSRDICQRGTSLTIQCQVDSQVTMMFWYRQQPGQSLTLIATANQGSEATYESGFVIDKFPISRPNLTFSTLTVSNMSPEDSSIYLCSSQIELGNTEAFFGQGTRLTVV.

This rearrangement joins TRBV3-1 (or the pseudogene TRBV3-2) to TRBJ2-5; D unclear. Germline V gives CDR1 LGHDT, CDR2 YNNKEL (reference sequence). The CDR3 is made up of 15 amino acids. V lost 3 bases to trimming and J lost 5 bases, with 16 bases between them. CDR3 sequence reads: CASSHRPPWAETQYF. For the CDR3, the DNA is TGTGCCAGCAGCCACCGCCCCCCGTGGGCGGAGACCCAGTACTTC.

The V and J genes are TRBV5-4 and TRBJ2-1, with 11 bases that match TRBD1. Germline assignment: CDR1 SGHNT and CDR2 YYREEE (reference sequence). After removal of 0 bases from V and 11 bases from J, the junction contained 10 bases not matched to a gene. This CDR3 is 16 amino acids long. The DNA of the CDR3 is TGTGCCAGCAGCTTGGGCCGGGACAGGGGGTCGACTCAGCAGTTCTTC. Residues: CASSLGRDRGSTQQFF. Full variable domain (remainder filled in from reference TRBV5-4 and TRBJ2-1): ETGVTQSPTHLIKTRGQQVTLRCSSQSGHNTVSWYQQALGQGPQFIFQYYREEENGRGNFPPRFSGLQFPNYSSELNVNALELDDSALYLCASSLGRDRGSTQQFFGPGTRLTVL.

This chain uses TRBV2 with TRBJ2-7; D call uncertain. There are 11 residues in the CDR3. V was shortened by 6 bases and J by 4 bases, with 7 bases between the two germline ends. Germline lookup yields CDR1 SNHLY and CDR2 FYNNEI. CDR3 in amino acids: CASSLTYEQYF. The CDR3 DNA follows: TGTGCCAGCAGCCTAACTTACGAGCAGTACTTC.

This chain connects TRBV6-2 or TRBV6-3 to TRBJ1-4; no clear D. Germline CDR1 reads MNHEY; CDR2 reads SVGEGT. CDR3 length: 14 amino acids. V dropped 6 bases and J dropped 3 bases, with 11 bases sitting between them. CDR3 DNA: TGTGCCAGCAGCCGGGATCTGGCTAATGAAAAACTGTTTTTT. This gives the protein CASSRDLANEKLFF.

The CDR3: CASKPGGRDEQFF. Here the CDR3 DNA reads TGTGCCAGCAAACCGGGGGGGCGGGATGAGCAGTTCTTC. The rearrangement links TRBV11-2 to TRBJ2-1, with 8 positions matching TRBD2. V shed 7 bases and J 8 bases; nucleotides not matched to a gene: 7. The CDR3 is made up of 13 amino acids. CDR1 is SGHAT and CDR2 is FQNNGV in the germline V gene.

DNA of the CDR3: TGTGCCAGCAGCTCCCGCGGGGGCAAGTCGGACACTGAAGCTTTCTTT. It codes for CASSSRGGKSDTEAFF. The rearrangement uses TRBV7-6 and TRBJ1-1; a weak D match, TRBD1 (6 bases). Trimming shortened V by 4 bases and J by 3 bases, and 18 bases separated the two germline ends. The CDR3 loop spans 16 amino acids. From germline, CDR1 is SGHVS and CDR2 FNYEAQ.

This clone was observed a handful of times. This chain connects TRBV24-1 to TRBJ1-4, with TRBD1 matching 10 bases. CDR3 length: 16 residues. Trimming removed 3 bases from V and 8 bases from J; junction bases left unmatched: 8. The V gene's germline CDR1 is KGHDR and CDR2 SFDVKD. The CDR3 DNA reads TGTGCCACCAGTGATACAAGACAGGGGGCGAGCGAAAAACTGTTTTTT. Amino acid sequence: CATSDTRQGASEKLFF.

The genes are TRBV10-3 and TRBJ2-1; 9 bases agree with TRBD1. Germline V gene lookup returns CDR1 ENHRY and CDR2 SYGVKD. V lost 3 bases, J lost 5 bases, and 8 bases stayed unmatched. This CDR3 has 16 amino acids. Here the CDR3 reads CAISDVRGQGNNEQFF. CDR3 nucleotide sequence: TGTGCCATCAGTGATGTCAGGGGACAGGGCAACAATGAGCAGTTCTTC.

In this sample, this clone turned up once. The chain carries TRBV28 and TRBJ2-3, with D possibly TRBD2 on 7 matching bases. The CDR3 is made up of 15 amino acids. Between the trimmed V and J ends, which lost 3 bases and 0 bases, there was a span of 10 bases. Germline V gene data show CDR1 as MDHEN and CDR2 as SYDVKM. Here the CDR3 reads CASSLGGPSTDTQYF. CDR3 sequence (DNA): TGTGCCAGCAGTTTGGGGGGGCCAAGCACAGATACGCAGTATTTT.

CDR3 loop: CASSPESFAGNTGELFF. CDR3 sequence (DNA): TGTGCCAGCTCACCCGAGTCCTTTGCAGGGAACACCGGGGAGCTGTTTTTT. The chain recombines TRBV18 with TRBJ2-2; the D is unclear. The germline V gene has CDR1 KGHSH and CDR2 LQKENI. The V and J ends lost 3 bases and 1 base respectively, with 15 bases between them. This CDR3 contains 17 residues.

With respect to this clone: Other nucleotide sequences in the sample specify the same CDR3. The V and J genes are TRBV5-6 and TRBJ2-7; 10 bases align to TRBD1. Germline lookup yields CDR1 SGHDT and CDR2 YYEEEE. With V trimmed by 5 bases and J by 4 bases, 6 bases remained unmatched. The CDR3 runs to 14 residues. The CDR3: CASSPPGQGYEQYF. CDR3 sequence (DNA): TGTGCCAGCAGTCCCCCGGGACAGGGGTACGAGCAGTACTTC.

The chain recombines TRBV9 with TRBJ2-2; D is undetermined. In germline, CDR1 is SGDLS, CDR2 YYNGEE. V was clipped by 0 bases and J by 4 bases, with 10 bases between them. The CDR3 loop spans 15 amino acids. CDR3 nucleotides: TGTGCCAGCAGCGTAGGGACCGCCGGCACCGGGGAGCTGTTTTTT. It translates to CASSVGTAGTGELFF.

The chain recombines TRBV21-1 with TRBJ1-5; TRBD1 was called by the table and not checked on the DNA. TRBV21-1 is a pseudogene. The CDR3 has 19 amino acids. The CDR3: CASSLARTGRDRRNQPQHF. In DNA, the CDR3 is TGTGCCAGCAGCCTCGCCCGGACAGGGAGGGATCGAAGGAATCAGCCCCAGCATTTT.

This clone occurred a few times. The V gene is TRBV7-2, the J gene TRBJ1-2; 9 bases fit TRBD1. CDR3 size: 14 residues. V shed 5 bases and J 6 bases; nucleotides not matched to a gene: 7. The germline gives CDR1 SGHTA, CDR2 FQGNSA. This chain's CDR3 is CASSQLQGANGYTF. Written as DNA, the CDR3 is TGTGCCAGCAGCCAATTACAGGGGGCGAATGGCTACACCTTC.

This clone came up once. The J gene is TRBJ2-2, the V gene TRBV15, with D hard to call. Germline loops: CDR1 LNHNV, CDR2 YYDKDF (reference sequence). This CDR3 has 15 residues. Trimming cost V 2 bases and J 7 bases, with 14 bases left between them. This chain's CDR3 is CATSRSHSGVGELFF. CDR3 coding DNA: TGTGCCACCAGCAGATCCCATAGTGGGGTCGGGGAGCTGTTTTTT.

The genes are TRBV18 and TRBJ1-1; D unresolved. This CDR3 contains 15 residues. CDR1 and CDR2 from the germline V gene are KGHSH and LQKENI. V lost 3 bases and J lost 0, with 11 bases in between. This CDR3 is CASSPKDGLNTEAFF. In DNA, the CDR3 is TGTGCCAGCTCACCGAAGGACGGATTGAACACTGAAGCTTTCTTT. The entire variable domain, with the rest obtained from reference TRBV18 and TRBJ1-1, is as follows: NAGVMQNPRHLVRRRGQEARLRCSPMKGHSHVYWYRQLPEEGLKFMVYLQKENIIDESGMPKERFSAEFPKEGPSILRIQQVVRGDSAAYFCASSPKDGLNTEAFFGQGTRLTVV.

The table lists this clone with a few counts. The chain recombines TRBV21-1 with TRBJ1-2; the table's D gene call, TRBD1, was not cross checked with the DNA. TRBV21-1 is noted as a pseudogene. The CDR3 covers 15 residues. Written as DNA, the CDR3 is TGTGCCAGCAGCAGGGGACACCGGGTGGACTATGGCTACACCTTC. This encodes CASSRGHRVDYGYTF.

This sequence joins TRBV12-3 or TRBV12-4 and TRBJ1-1, with D unresolved. Trimming removed 2 bases at V and 6 bases at J, with 10 bases between. The CDR3 totals 13 residues. CDR3 sequence reads: CASSLLPGSEAFF. The CDR3 coding sequence is TGTGCCAGCAGTTTACTCCCTGGCTCTGAAGCTTTCTTT.

This sequence joins TRBV9 and TRBJ2-2; weak D call: TRBD2 (5 bases). The CDR3 is 14 amino acids. The V end was cut by 4 bases, the J end by 7 bases, with 14 bases between. Germline values: CDR1 SGDLS, CDR2 YYNGEE. This CDR3 is CASSYSDGVGELFF. Written as DNA, the CDR3 is TGTGCCAGCAGCTACTCGGACGGGGTCGGGGAGCTGTTTTTT.

V is TRBV4-1 and J is TRBJ1-1; D ambiguous. The V gene lost 0 bases and the J gene lost 1 base, with 9 bases spanning the gap. The CDR3 totals 15 residues. CDR1 is MGHRA, CDR2 YSYEKL, per germline. The CDR3 loop is CASSQEIRENTEAFF. CDR3 bases: TGCGCCAGCAGCCAAGAAATAAGGGAGAACACTGAAGCTTTCTTT.

This clone was found a few times. This CDR3 reads CASSATGGVEKLFF. The CDR3 DNA follows: TGTGCCAGCAGCGCCACAGGGGGGGTTGAAAAACTGTTTTTT. This chain links TRBV11-2 with TRBJ1-4; 8 positions agree with TRBD1. This CDR3 has 14 amino acids. Germline-derived CDR1 and CDR2 are SGHAT and FQNNGV. V dropped 5 bases and J dropped 7; count of bases not matched to a gene: 6.

V and J are TRBV2 and TRBJ2-2; possibly TRBD1 for D (5 bases). V was shortened by 5 bases and J by 6 bases, with 10 bases between the two germline ends. Germline-derived CDR1 and CDR2 are SNHLY and FYNNEI. The CDR3 has 13 residues. The CDR3 nucleotides read TGTGCCAGCAGTCCAGACAGCTCCGGGGAGCTGTTTTTT. This translates into CASSPDSSGELFF.

The chain uses TRBV2 and TRBJ2-5; a possible D gene is TRBD2 (5 bases). Germline V gives CDR1 SNHLY, CDR2 FYNNEI. Trimming took 8 bases from V and 1 from J, leaving 8 bases between them. The CDR3 length is 12 residues. The CDR3 sequence is CASRRGQETQYF. The DNA for the CDR3 is TGTGCCAGCCGACGGGGCCAAGAGACCCAGTACTTC.